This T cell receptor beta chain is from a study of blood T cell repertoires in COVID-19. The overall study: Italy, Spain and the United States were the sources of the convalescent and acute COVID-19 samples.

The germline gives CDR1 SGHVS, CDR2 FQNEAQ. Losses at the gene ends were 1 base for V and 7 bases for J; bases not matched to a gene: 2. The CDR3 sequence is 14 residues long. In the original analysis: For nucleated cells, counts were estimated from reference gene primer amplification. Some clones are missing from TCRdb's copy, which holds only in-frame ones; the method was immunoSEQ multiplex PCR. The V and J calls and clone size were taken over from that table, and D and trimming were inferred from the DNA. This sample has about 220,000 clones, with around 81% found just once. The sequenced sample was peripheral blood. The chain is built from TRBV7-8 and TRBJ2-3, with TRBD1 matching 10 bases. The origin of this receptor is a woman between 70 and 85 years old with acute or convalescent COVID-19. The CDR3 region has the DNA TGTGCCAGCAGCTTAGGGGACAGGGGAAATACGCAGTATTTT. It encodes CASSLGDRGNTQYF.